A selection of T cell receptor beta chains follows, all from one sample in a study of T cell clones after liver transplantation. Clones were sequenced by immunoSEQ multiplex PCR, and TCRdb holds only the in-frame ones, with some missing. The data contain tens of thousands of clones, under 95% of them seen just once; the ten biggest clones take up approximately 2.5%. Source: CD4+ T cells from blood, taken before liver transplant. Source of these receptors: a human donor who received a liver transplant. The CDR3 runs from the conserved cysteine through the conserved F or W. The D gene is left open where the match is weak. Expanded clones are given a class, and other clones once, few, many or no size at all.

length	D	V	J	size	DNA	CDR3
16	-	TRBV4-2	TRBJ1-3	-	TGTGCCAGCAGCCAAGAGAGGACCGGCCCTGGAAACACCATATATTTT	CASSQERTGPGNTIYF
15	-	TRBV6-5	TRBJ2-1	-	TGTGCCAGCAGTTATACCCCCCCCCGGAGAAATGAGCAGTTCTTC	CASSYTPPRRNEQFF
16	TRBD2	TRBV4-1	TRBJ2-4	-	TGCGCCAGCAGTAGCGTGGGAGGGCTAGCCAAAAACATTCAGTACTTC	CASSSVGGLAKNIQYF
15	-	TRBV9	TRBJ1-3	-	TGTGCCAGCAGCCCTGGGTTTCGATCTGGAAACACCATATATTTT	CASSPGFRSGNTIYF
15	-	TRBV5-1	TRBJ2-3	-	TGCGCCAGCAGCTTGGAGGACTTGACCACAGATACGCAGTATTTT	CASSLEDLTTDTQYF
14	-	TRBV7-8	TRBJ1-2	few	TGTGCCAGCAGCTCCACAGGCGGTAACTATGGCTACACCTTC	CASSSTGGNYGYTF
12	TRBD1	TRBV29-1	TRBJ2-5	-	TGCAGCGTTTCAGGGGGCGGAGAGACCCAGTACTTC	CSVSGGGETQYF
15	TRBD1	TRBV27	TRBJ2-7	-	TGTGCCAGCAGCCAGAAAGGGACAGGGGGCTACGAGCAGTACTTC	CASSQKGTGGYEQYF
15	TRBD1	TRBV7-2	TRBJ1-5	-	TGTGCCAGCAGCCTTGAACCACAGGGGTATGAGCCCCAGCATTTT	CASSLEPQGYEPQHF
14	-	TRBV30	TRBJ1-3	-	TGTGCCTGGAGTGCCGGCAGCTCTGGAAACACCATATATTTT	CAWSAGSSGNTIYF
15	-	TRBV5-1	TRBJ2-1	-	TGCGCCAGCAGCTTGCGGCCAGTCTCCTACAATGAGCAGTTCTTC	CASSLRPVSYNEQFF
13	TRBD2	TRBV7-9	TRBJ2-7	few	TGTGCCTTCGAGGTAGCGGGGCGATACGAGCAGTACTTC	CAFEVAGRYEQYF
14	-	TRBV19	TRBJ2-5	-	TGTGCCAGTAGTATAGATCGGGGGTGGGAGACCCAGTACTTC	CASSIDRGWETQYF
13	-	TRBV29-1	TRBJ1-1	few	TGCAGCGTGGCACGGATAGTTTACACTGAAGCTTTCTTT	CSVARIVYTEAFF
15	-	TRBV28	TRBJ1-6	-	TGTGCCAGCAGCTTCGCCGACGGGGGGTTTTCACCCCTCCACTTT	CASSFADGGFSPLHF
15	TRBD1	TRBV5-1	TRBJ2-3	once	TGCGCCAGCAGCTTTGGGACAGGGCGAGAAGATACGCAGTATTTT	CASSFGTGREDTQYF
15	-	TRBV2	TRBJ2-3	once	TGTGCCAGCAGTAGGACAGCCCCGCGGGTGGATACGCAGTATTTT	CASSRTAPRVDTQYF
11	-	TRBV7-3	TRBJ2-5	-	TGTGCCAGCAGCATAAAAGAGACCCAGTACTTC	CASSIKETQYF